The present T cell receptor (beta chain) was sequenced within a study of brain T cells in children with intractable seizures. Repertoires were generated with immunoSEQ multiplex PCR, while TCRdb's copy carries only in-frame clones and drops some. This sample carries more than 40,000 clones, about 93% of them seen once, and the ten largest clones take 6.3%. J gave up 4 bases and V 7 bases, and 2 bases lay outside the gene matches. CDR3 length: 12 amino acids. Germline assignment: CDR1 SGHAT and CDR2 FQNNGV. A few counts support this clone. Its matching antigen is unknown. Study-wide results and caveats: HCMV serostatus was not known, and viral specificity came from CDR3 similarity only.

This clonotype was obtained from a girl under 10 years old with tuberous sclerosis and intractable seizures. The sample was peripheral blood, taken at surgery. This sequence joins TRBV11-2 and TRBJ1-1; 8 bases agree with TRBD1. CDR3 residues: CASTTGGTEAFF. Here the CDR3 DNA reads TGTGCCAGCACCACAGGGGGCACTGAAGCTTTCTTT.